One and the same sample provided the 7 T cell receptor beta chains below, sequenced in a study of shared clonotypes between healthy human individuals. Cells designated naive CD8 were CD45RO-negative and were positively selected for CCR7, with terminally differentiated effector memory CD45RA+ cells excluded. Libraries were prepared by immunoSEQ multiplex PCR; TCRdb keeps only in-frame clonotypes and omits some of them. The table has about 2,100,000 clones, 85% to 95% seen once. The sample comprised naive CD8+ T cells from PBMCs. These receptor sequences come from a man aged 18 to 35 in good health. Some clones in this sample may be carry-over from other donors' samples.

The chain employs TRBV27 and TRBJ2-7, with D tentatively TRBD1 or TRBD2 (6 bases each). Per the germline V gene, CDR1 is MNHEY and CDR2 is SMNVEV (reference sequence). This CDR3 is built from 15 residues. V lost 9 bases and J lost 2, with 20 bases in between. The CDR3 region is CASHTGWGAPYEQYF. The CDR3 DNA follows: TGTGCCAGTCACACGGGGTGGGGGGCCCCCTACGAGCAGTACTTC.

V usage is TRBV28 and J usage is TRBJ2-7; D not certain. Trimming shortened V by 8 bases and J by 5 bases, and 13 bases separated the two germline ends. The CDR3 sequence is 12 residues long. The germline gives CDR1 MDHEN, CDR2 SYDVKM. CDR3 in DNA: TGTGCCAGCTTAAGACGGGTGGACGAGCAGTACTTC. Translated, it gives CASLRRVDEQYF. Together with reference TRBV28 and TRBJ2-7, the CDR3 gives the full variable domain: DVKVTQSSRYLVKRTGEKVFLECVQDMDHENMFWYRQDPGLGLRLIYFSYDVKMKEKGDIPEGYSVSREKKERFSLILESASTNQTSMYLCASLRRVDEQYFGPGTRLTVT.

This sequence joins TRBV6-6 and TRBJ2-5; the match to TRBD1 covers 7 bases. CDR1 MNHNY and CDR2 SVGAGI come from the germline V gene (reference sequence). After removal of 5 bases from V and 2 bases from J, the junction contained 5 bases not matched to a gene. There are 14 residues in the CDR3. The CDR3 loop reads CASSVTGLQETQYF. DNA for the CDR3: TGTGCCAGCAGTGTGACAGGGTTACAAGAGACCCAGTACTTC.

The chain uses TRBV9 and TRBJ1-3, with a tentative D call TRBD1 (5 bases). The CDR3 length is 16 residues. Germline CDR1 reads SGDLS; CDR2 reads YYNGEE. V lost 4 bases, J lost 0 bases, and 14 bases lay in between. CDR3 DNA: TGTGCCAGCAGCCCCCGAGATGGACACTCTGGAAACACCATATATTTT. It codes for CASSPRDGHSGNTIYF.

V gene TRBV30 combines with J gene TRBJ2-7; TRBD1 aligns across 8 bases. This CDR3 has 11 amino acids. Germline assignment: CDR1 GTSNPN and CDR2 SVGIG (reference sequence). Trimming at V came to 4 bases and at J to 6 bases, leaving 2 bases not matched to a gene. CDR3 sequence reads: CAWTTGVEQYF. The CDR3 DNA reads TGTGCCTGGACGACAGGGGTCGAGCAGTACTTC.

The CDR3 loop is CASSSYPDGRNEQFF. The DNA for the CDR3 is TGTGCCAGCAGCTCATACCCCGACGGCAGAAATGAGCAGTTCTTC. J is TRBJ2-1 and V is TRBV11-2; D gene uncertain. Trimming shortened V by 4 bases and J by 7 bases, and 17 bases separated the two germline ends. The CDR3 has 15 residues. The germline V gene has CDR1 SGHAT and CDR2 FQNNGV.

The chain recombines TRBV19 with TRBJ1-5; a weak D match, TRBD1 (6 bases). The CDR3 is 12 amino acids. With 10 bases removed from V and 9 bases from J, the gap between germline ends came to 16 bases. From germline, CDR1 is LNHDA and CDR2 SQIVND (reference sequence). The CDR3, as DNA: TGTGCCACAACCGGGACACCGGGGCCCCAGCATTTT. It encodes CATTGTPGPQHF. Together with reference TRBV19 and TRBJ1-5, the CDR3 gives the full variable domain: DGGITQSPKYLFRKEGQNVTLSCEQNLNHDAMYWYRQDPGQGLRLIYYSQIVNDFQKGDIAEGYSVSREKKESFPLTVTSAQKNPTAFYLCATTGTPGPQHFGDGTRLSIL.